The 3 T cell receptor beta chains below come from one sample, sequenced in a study of blood T cell repertoires in COVID-19. Assay: immunoSEQ multiplex PCR; the TCRdb copy retains only in-frame clones and omits some. The repertoire holds under 250,000 clones, about 78% seen once, with 4.5% to 7% in the top ten. Sequences were obtained from peripheral blood. These receptors all stem from an older woman with acute or convalescent COVID-19.

The chain is built from TRBV6-5 and TRBJ1-2, with D unclear. From germline, CDR1 is MNHEY and CDR2 SVGAGI. The CDR3 loop spans 14 amino acids. Trimming removed 2 bases at V and 7 bases at J, with 14 bases between. This CDR3 reads CASSYRETRAGYTF. The CDR3 DNA sequence: TGTGCCAGCAGTTACCGGGAGACCCGGGCTGGCTACACCTTC.

V usage is TRBV5-1 and J usage is TRBJ1-1; perhaps TRBD1 as D (5 bases). Trimming left V 2 bases short and J 3 bases short, with 11 bases between. The germline CDR1 and CDR2 sequences are SGHRS and YFSETQ. CDR3 length: 14 residues. The CDR3 sequence: CASSFRGGDTEAFF. CDR3 DNA sequence: TGCGCCAGCAGCTTTAGGGGAGGAGACACTGAAGCTTTCTTT.

This clone was recorded once. This rearrangement joins TRBV9 to TRBJ2-1; 11 bases map to TRBD2. This CDR3 region has 16 residues. Losses at the gene ends were 3 bases for V and 8 bases for J; bases not matched to a gene: 10. Germline lookup yields CDR1 SGDLS and CDR2 YYNGEE. The CDR3 loop is CASSAYLAGGLDEQFF. In DNA, the CDR3 is TGTGCCAGCAGCGCCTATTTAGCGGGAGGGCTCGATGAGCAGTTCTTC.